This passage covers 9 T cell receptor beta chains from one sample sequenced in a study of vaccination and CD4 T cells after COVID-19. Treatment in this sample: approximately 9-day PBMC culture with coronavirus spike peptide pools or control peptides (ViraFEST assay). Gathered ahead of the COVID-19 pandemic (2011-2018) were the CD4+ T cells of the unexposed donor. No antigens are known for them. Cultured CD4+ T cells had their DNA profiled by the Oncomine TCR Beta short-read assay. CD4+ T cells were cultured, and genomic DNA was extracted from them. TCRdb reanalysed the PCR reads using MiXCR and keeps one entry per CDR3 protein. The sample contains 9,100 or so distinct CDR3 sequences, under 35% of which appear only once. The sample consisted of CD4+ T cells from blood, cultured in vitro. The receptors were gathered from a human donor in good health.

The rearrangement links TRBV7-2 to TRBJ1-1; no clear D. CDR1 and CDR2 (germline): SGHTA, FQGNSA. Trimming took 2 bases from V and 6 from J, leaving 19 bases between them. CDR3 size: 16 residues. The CDR3 region is CASSLTLTGGYSEAFF. DNA of the CDR3: TGTGCCAGCAGCTTAACTTTGACCGGAGGCTATTCTGAAGCTTTCTTT.

This clonotype was recorded once. V gene TRBV11-2 combines with J gene TRBJ2-5, with 9 bases identical to TRBD1. Trimming at V came to 2 bases and at J to 13 bases, leaving 8 bases not matched to a gene. The CDR3 sequence is 13 residues long. Germline V gene lookup returns CDR1 SGHAT and CDR2 FQNNGV. The chain's CDR3 is CASSLRDRERWYF. The CDR3 DNA reads TGTGCCAGCAGCTTACGGGACAGGGAGAGGTGGTACTTC.

The chain links TRBV20-1 to TRBJ2-7, with 10 bases fitting TRBD1. Germline V gives CDR1 DFQATT, CDR2 SNEGSKA (reference sequence). Trimming removed 3 bases from V and 3 bases from J; junction bases left unmatched: 11. The CDR3 extends over 16 amino acids. The CDR3 loop is CSASFAGTGAVYEQYF. DNA for the CDR3: TGCAGTGCTAGCTTTGCCGGGACAGGGGCCGTCTACGAGCAGTACTTC.

This clonotype has a handful of counts. The J gene is TRBJ1-2, the V gene TRBV12-3 or TRBV12-4; 9 nucleotides align to TRBD1. The CDR3 loop spans 14 amino acids. V lost 5 bases and J lost 8; bases outside the gene matches: 9. Here the CDR3 reads CASSLPTGGRGYTF. The DNA of the CDR3 is TGTGCCAGCAGTCTCCCCACAGGGGGCAGGGGCTACACCTTC.

This clonotype was seen once. The chain employs TRBV27 and TRBJ2-7; TRBD1 is a possible D gene (5 bases). Trimming shortened V by 1 base and J by 2 bases, and 18 bases separated the two germline ends. Germline V gives CDR1 MNHEY, CDR2 SMNVEV (reference sequence). CDR3 length: 17 amino acids. In DNA, the CDR3 is TGTGCCAGCAGTTTATTTCTGGGGCAGGAGAAACCCTACGAGCAGTACTTC. Translated: CASSLFLGQEKPYEQYF.

The chain employs TRBV6-1 and TRBJ2-7; the D gene is possibly TRBD1 (5 bases). Germline loops: CDR1 MNHNS, CDR2 SASEGT. CDR3 length: 15 residues. The ends were cut back, 8 bases at V and 2 bases at J, with 19 bases in the middle. CDR3 nucleotide sequence: TGTGCCAGCTGCCTCCAGGGTTCGTTAGCCTACGAGCAGTACTTC. Its translation is CASCLQGSLAYEQYF.

The chain uses TRBV6-2 or TRBV6-3 and TRBJ2-7; D is perhaps TRBD1 (5 bases). V lost 4 bases, J lost 8 bases, and 12 bases lay in between. Germline V CDR1 and CDR2: MNHEY, SVGEGT. The CDR3 totals 12 residues. The chain's CDR3 is CASSSQGIQQYF. The CDR3 coding sequence is TGTGCCAGCAGTTCTCAGGGTATCCAGCAGTACTTC.

This clonotype was counted between two and nine times. The rearrangement joins TRBV24-1 to TRBJ2-7; tentatively, D is TRBD1 (5 bases). V lost 11 bases and J lost 7, with 23 bases in between. The CDR3 consists of 14 residues. Germline V gene sequence: CDR1 KGHDR, CDR2 SFDVKD. CDR3 in amino acids: CARRRGPHMWEQYF. CDR3 nucleotides: TGTGCCAGGCGAAGGGGCCCCCACATGTGGGAGCAGTACTTC.

This clonotype was counted a few times. The chain couples TRBV28 to TRBJ1-3; D ambiguous. Germline V CDR1 and CDR2: MDHEN, SYDVKM. There are 14 residues in the CDR3. V was clipped by 5 bases and J by 0 bases, with 8 bases between them. The CDR3 DNA reads TGTGCCAGCAGTACCGATCGCTCTGGAAACACCATATATTTT. This encodes CASSTDRSGNTIYF. Full variable domain (outside the CDR3, taken from reference TRBV28 and TRBJ1-3): DVKVTQSSRYLVKRTGEKVFLECVQDMDHENMFWYRQDPGLGLRLIYFSYDVKMKEKGDIPEGYSVSREKKERFSLILESASTNQTSMYLCASSTDRSGNTIYFGEGSWLTVV.